This T cell receptor (beta chain) was identified during a study of shared clonotypes between healthy human individuals. Germline CDR1 and CDR2: SGHAT and FQNNGV. This CDR3 has 13 amino acids. The V and J ends lost 5 bases and 9 bases respectively, with 14 bases between them. Repertoires were generated with immunoSEQ multiplex PCR, while TCRdb's copy carries only in-frame clones and drops some. The sample carries over a million clones, approximately 96% recorded once. The V call is TRBV11-2, the J call TRBJ2-1; perhaps TRBD2 as D (6 bases). Specimen: naive CD4+ T cells sorted from blood. The subset is: CD45RA+ positively selected. This receptor was obtained from a man aged 30 to 39 in good health. The CDR3 sequence is CASSMGLLGEQFF. CDR3 bases: TGTGCCAGCAGCATGGGACTTCTGGGTGAGCAGTTCTTC.